This T cell receptor beta chain was obtained from a study of CD8 T cells in Susac syndrome. About the study: Blood was drawn from patients with Susac syndrome. At that point, they were therapy-naive, on corticosteroids, or on intravenous immunoglobulin alone.

Whole-study findings and limits: Where Susac syndrome CD4+ T cell repertoires were concerned, no clonal expansion was evident.

TEMRA cells were FACS-enriched, and CD8+ and CD4+ T cells were isolated negatively. The V end was cut by 4 bases, the J end by 1 base, with 10 bases between. The CDR3 has 14 residues. Comment on this clonotype: What it recognizes is unknown.

Random hexamers primed reverse transcription of roughly 0.45 to 1 ug RNA. Across 54 Vbeta and 13 Jbeta, immunoSEQ multiplex PCR amplified TCR beta CDR3. TCRdb re-called the immunoSEQ multiplex PCR reads with MiXCR, one entry per CDR3 protein. The table shows some 240,000 distinct CDR3 sequences, with almost 97% occurring only once. Sequences were obtained from CD4+ T cells from PBMCs. The rearrangement joins TRBV12-3 or TRBV12-4 to TRBJ1-1; D perhaps matches TRBD1 (5 bases). The source is a human donor with Susac syndrome. Here the CDR3 reads CASSSSDRNTEAFF. DNA of the CDR3: TGTGCCAGCAGTTCCTCTGACAGGAACACTGAAGCTTTCTTT.